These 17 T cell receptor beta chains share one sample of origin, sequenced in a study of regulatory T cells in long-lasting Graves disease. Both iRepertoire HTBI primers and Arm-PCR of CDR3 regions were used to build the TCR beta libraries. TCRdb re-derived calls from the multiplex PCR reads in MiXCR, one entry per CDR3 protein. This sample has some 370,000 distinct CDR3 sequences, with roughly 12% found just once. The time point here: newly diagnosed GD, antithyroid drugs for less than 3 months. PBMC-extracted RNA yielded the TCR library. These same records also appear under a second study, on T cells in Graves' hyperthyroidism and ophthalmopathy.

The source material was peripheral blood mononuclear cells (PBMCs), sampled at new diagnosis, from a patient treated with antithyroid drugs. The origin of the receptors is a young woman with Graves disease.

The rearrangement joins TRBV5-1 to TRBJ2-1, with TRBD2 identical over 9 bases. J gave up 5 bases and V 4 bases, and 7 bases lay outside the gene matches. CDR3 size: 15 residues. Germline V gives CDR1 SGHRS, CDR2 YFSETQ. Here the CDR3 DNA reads TGCGCCAGCAGCCCCCGGTTAGCGGGGGACAATGAGCAGTTCTTC. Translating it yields CASSPRLAGDNEQFF.

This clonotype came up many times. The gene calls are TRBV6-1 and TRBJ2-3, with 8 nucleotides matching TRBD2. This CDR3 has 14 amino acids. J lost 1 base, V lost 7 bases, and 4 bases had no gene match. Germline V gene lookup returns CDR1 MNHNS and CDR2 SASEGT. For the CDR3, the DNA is TGTGCCAGCAACTTCGGGAGGGGCACAGATACGCAGTATTTT. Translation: CASNFGRGTDTQYF.

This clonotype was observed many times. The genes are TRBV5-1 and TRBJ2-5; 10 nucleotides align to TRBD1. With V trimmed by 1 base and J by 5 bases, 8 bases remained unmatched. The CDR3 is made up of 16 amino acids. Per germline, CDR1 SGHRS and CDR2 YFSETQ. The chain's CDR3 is CASSLLPGQGYETQYF. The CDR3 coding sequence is TGCGCCAGCAGCTTGCTTCCGGGACAGGGGTACGAGACCCAGTACTTC.

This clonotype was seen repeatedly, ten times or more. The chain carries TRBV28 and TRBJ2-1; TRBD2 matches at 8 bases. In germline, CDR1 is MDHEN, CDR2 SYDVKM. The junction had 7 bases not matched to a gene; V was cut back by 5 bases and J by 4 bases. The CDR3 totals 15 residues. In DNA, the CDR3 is TGTGCCAGCAGTCCGTCGGCGGGAGGATACAATGAGCAGTTCTTC. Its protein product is CASSPSAGGYNEQFF.

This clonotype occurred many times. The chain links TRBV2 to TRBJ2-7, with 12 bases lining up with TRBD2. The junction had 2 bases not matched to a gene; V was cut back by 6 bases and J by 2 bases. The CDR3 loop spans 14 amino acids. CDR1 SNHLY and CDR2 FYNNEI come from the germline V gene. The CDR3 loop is CASRRTSGAYEQYF. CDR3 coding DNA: TGTGCCAGCAGACGGACTAGCGGGGCCTACGAGCAGTACTTC.

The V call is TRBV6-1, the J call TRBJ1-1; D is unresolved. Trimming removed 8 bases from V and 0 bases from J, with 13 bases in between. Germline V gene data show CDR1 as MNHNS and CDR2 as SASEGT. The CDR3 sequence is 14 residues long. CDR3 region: CASCRRSLNTEAFF. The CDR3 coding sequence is TGTGCCAGCTGCCGGAGGAGTTTGAACACTGAAGCTTTCTTT.

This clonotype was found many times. The chain's CDR3 is CASSDLGGNYGYTF. The DNA for the CDR3 is TGTGCCAGCAGTGATTTAGGGGGGAACTATGGCTACACCTTC. This chain links TRBV25-1 with TRBJ1-2, with a possible D match to TRBD1 (6 bases). This CDR3 is built from 14 residues. The germline CDR1 and CDR2 sequences are MGHDK and SYGVNS. The V and J ends lost 3 bases and 2 bases respectively, with 10 bases between them.

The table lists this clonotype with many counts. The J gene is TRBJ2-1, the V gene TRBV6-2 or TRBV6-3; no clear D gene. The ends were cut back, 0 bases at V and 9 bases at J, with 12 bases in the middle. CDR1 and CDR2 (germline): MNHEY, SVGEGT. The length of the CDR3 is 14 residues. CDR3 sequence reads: CASSYSLDSLEQFF. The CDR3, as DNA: TGTGCCAGCAGTTACTCCCTCGACTCTCTTGAGCAGTTCTTC.

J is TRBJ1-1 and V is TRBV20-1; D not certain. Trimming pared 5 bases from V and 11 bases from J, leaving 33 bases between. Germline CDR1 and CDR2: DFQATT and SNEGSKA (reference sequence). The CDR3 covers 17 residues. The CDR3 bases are TGCAGTGCTTCCGAATTGGGTGGAACAGATTACCTAGGCAAGGCTTTCTTT. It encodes CSASELGGTDYLGKAFF.

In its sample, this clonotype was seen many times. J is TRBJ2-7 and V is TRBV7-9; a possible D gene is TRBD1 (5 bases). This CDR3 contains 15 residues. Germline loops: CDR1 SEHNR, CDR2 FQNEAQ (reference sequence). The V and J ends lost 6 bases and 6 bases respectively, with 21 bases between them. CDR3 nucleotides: TGTGCCAGCAGTTCATTAGGGGATCTAGATCCCGAGCAGTACTTC. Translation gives CASSSLGDLDPEQYF. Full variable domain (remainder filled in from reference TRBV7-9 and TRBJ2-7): DTGVSQNPRHKITKRGQNVTFRCDPISEHNRLYWYRQTLGQGPEFLTYFQNEAQLEKSRLLSDRFSAERPKGSFSTLEIQRTEQGDSAMYLCASSSLGDLDPEQYFGPGTRLTVT.

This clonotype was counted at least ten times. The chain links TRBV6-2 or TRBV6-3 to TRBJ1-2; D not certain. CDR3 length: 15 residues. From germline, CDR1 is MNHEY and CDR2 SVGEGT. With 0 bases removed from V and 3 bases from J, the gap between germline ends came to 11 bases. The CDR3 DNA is TGTGCCAGCAGTTACTCGATTAGGAGCTACTATGGCTACACCTTC. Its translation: CASSYSIRSYYGYTF.

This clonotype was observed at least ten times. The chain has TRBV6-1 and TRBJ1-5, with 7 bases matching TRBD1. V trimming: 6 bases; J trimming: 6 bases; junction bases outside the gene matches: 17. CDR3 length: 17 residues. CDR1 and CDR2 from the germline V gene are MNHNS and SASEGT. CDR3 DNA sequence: TGTGCCAGCAGCCACCAGGTTATAAGGGGGCCGGGTCAGCCCCAGCATTTT. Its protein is CASSHQVIRGPGQPQHF.

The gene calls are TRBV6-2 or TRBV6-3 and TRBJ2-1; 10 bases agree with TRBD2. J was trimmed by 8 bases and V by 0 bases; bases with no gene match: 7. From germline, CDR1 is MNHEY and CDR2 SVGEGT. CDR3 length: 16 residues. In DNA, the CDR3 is TGTGCCAGCAGTTACTCTAGCGGGGGGAGTCTGTATGAGCAGTTCTTC. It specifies CASSYSSGGSLYEQFF.

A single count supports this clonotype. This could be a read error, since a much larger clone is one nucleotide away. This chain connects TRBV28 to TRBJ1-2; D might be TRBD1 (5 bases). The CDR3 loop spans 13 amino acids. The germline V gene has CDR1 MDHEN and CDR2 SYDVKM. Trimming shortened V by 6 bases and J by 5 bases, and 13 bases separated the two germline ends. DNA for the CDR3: TGTGCCAGCAGCGGGGGGAGTGAATATGGCTACACCTTC. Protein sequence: CASSGGSEYGYTF.

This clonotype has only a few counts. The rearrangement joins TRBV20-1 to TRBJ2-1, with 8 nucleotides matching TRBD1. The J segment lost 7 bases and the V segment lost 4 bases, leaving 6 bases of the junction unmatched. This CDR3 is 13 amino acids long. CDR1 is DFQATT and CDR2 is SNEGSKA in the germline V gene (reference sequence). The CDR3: CSATPGGQNEQFF. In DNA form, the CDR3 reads TGCAGTGCTACCCCAGGGGGCCAGAATGAGCAGTTCTTC.

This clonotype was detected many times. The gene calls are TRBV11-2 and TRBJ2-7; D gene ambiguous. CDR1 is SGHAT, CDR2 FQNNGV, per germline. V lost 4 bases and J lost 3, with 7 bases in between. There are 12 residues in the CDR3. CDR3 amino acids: CASSSTFYEQYF. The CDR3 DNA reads TGTGCCAGCAGCTCAACCTTCTACGAGCAGTACTTC.

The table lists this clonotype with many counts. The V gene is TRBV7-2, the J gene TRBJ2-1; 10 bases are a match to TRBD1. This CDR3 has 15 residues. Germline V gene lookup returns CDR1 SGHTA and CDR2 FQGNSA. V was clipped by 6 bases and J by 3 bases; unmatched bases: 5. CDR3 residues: CASRRQGADYNEQFF. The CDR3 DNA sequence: TGTGCCAGCAGGCGACAGGGGGCGGACTACAATGAGCAGTTCTTC.